Sequencing of this T cell receptor (beta chain) was carried out in a study of cytomegalovirus exposure and HLA in healthy donors listed by TCRdb under 2017. Background on the whole study: An earlier analysis of approximately 640 of the donors reported about 250 Gb of sequence data and 117 million unique TCR beta sequences from some 180 million T cells. Approximately 300 gigabases of sequencing data and 75 million to 85 million unique TCR sequences made up an early release that covered several hundred HLA-typed donors. Among the approximately 400 genotyped donors, around 79% belonged to the genetic ancestry cluster associated with self-reported Caucasian donors. The aim of the study was to test whether cataloging public T cell receptors could identify signatures of past pathogen exposure. The study used immunosequencing to profile the T cell repertoires of approximately 690 subjects and linked those repertoires to cytomegalovirus serostatus. Besides the first cohort of more than 650 subjects, a separate validation cohort made up of roughly 130 different subjects was used. To predict cytomegalovirus infection status, the study combined high-throughput TCR immunosequencing, statistical association of individual TCRs with disease status, and machine learning. A later analysis re-examined previously published TCR beta repertoires from 500 to 700 donors and added high-resolution HLA genotyping to investigate patterns of TCR occurrence. Rather than drawing on any new phenotypic data, the later analysis identified candidate immune exposures from TCR beta sequences and the way those sequences occurred across donors. To decide whether each TCR beta V gene segment behaved as functional or pseudogenic, an earlier analysis of 587 of the donors relied on high-throughput TCR beta sequencing. Donor age, sex, ethnicity and CMV serostatus were compiled together with the repertoire data. A later genetic analysis took genome-wide SNP genotypes for about three fifths of the 666 donors and used that subset as a discovery cohort. Every discovery cohort repertoire had been produced on one sequencing platform. Both class I and class II loci were covered by HLA typing, at four-digit resolution. The number of donors typed differed by locus, with about 629-630 for A, B, C, DRB1 and DQB1, about 500 for DQA1, nearly 610 for DPA1, and some 470 for DPB1. Because of strong linkage in the cohort, four to six DR-DQ haplotypes were treated as single units for association and clustering. Across under 500 genotyped donors of the cohort, an average of roughly 250,000 unique TCR beta nucleotide sequences per donor were sequenced, and approximately 19% of those sequences were non-productive.

Notes on this clone: It has no known antigen specificity. The record has no base qualities; no much larger clone is one base away.

Library creation used the immunoSEQ multiplex PCR assay. The multiplex PCR relied on a mix of 60 forward primers for TCR Vbeta segments and 13 reverse primers for TCR Jbeta segments. The CDR3 region of rearranged TCR beta genes was amplified from genomic DNA by a multiplex PCR assay. The Illumina HiSeq System was used to sequence the amplified TCR beta libraries as 87-base-pair reads. For the original study's pipeline: A later analysis tallied around 82 million unique TCR beta chains across the 550 to 850 repertoires, and approximately 12 million of those chains were shared by two or more donors. Raw reads were error-corrected and collapsed into unique sequences by a nearest-neighbor algorithm in which closely related sequences were merged to remove PCR and sequencing errors. Alignment of CDR3 sequences to IMGT reference sequences was used to assign V, D and J gene segments. Each retained sequence needed at least a six-nucleotide match to both a V gene segment and a J gene segment. Rearrangements were classified as productive when the CDR3 lacked stop codons and remained in frame with V and J, and all other rearrangements were classified as non-productive. CDR3 was defined according to IMGT convention as the region running from the second conserved V-encoded cysteine to the conserved J-encoded phenylalanine. The earlier analysis of 500 to 600 of the donors excluded sequences that lacked an unambiguous match to a single V gene segment. In an earlier analysis of approximately 560 of the donors, a V segment was called functional when productive rearrangements were above 56.7%, and segregating when the standard deviation between donors exceeded 5%. To diagnose cytomegalovirus status from the catalog of TCR beta chain sequences, a statistical classification framework was built. A later analysis assigned V and J genes by comparing TCR nucleotide sequences with IMGT/GENE-DB human TR gene sequences. A later analysis assigned CDR3 sequences and most-parsimonious VDJ recombination scenarios with the TCRdist pipeline. In a later analysis, every TCR beta chain was defined by the combination of its CDR3 amino acid sequence and its V-gene family, and reads without a unique V-gene family were dropped. To address suspected cross-contamination and a sequencing artifact, a later analysis removed approximately 600 highly shared, low-generation-probability nucleotide sequences. In a later analysis, a clonal expansion index for each public chain was calculated from normalized within-repertoire ranks of inferred template counts. In a later analysis, generation probabilities were computed with a VDJ recombination model fitted to out-of-frame rearrangements, and the resulting probabilities were checked against IGoR. In a later analysis, hypergeometric tests were used to score TCR-TCR, TCR-HLA and TCR-CMV co-occurrence, with a repertoire-size bias correction applied to TCR pairs. A later analysis estimated false discovery rates by permuting HLA or CMV assignments 20 times. In a later analysis, co-occurring TCRs were grouped using DBSCAN, with TCRdist sequence similarity added in when clustering inside HLA-allele-positive subsets. For co-occurrence clustering, repertoires with fewer than 30,000 or more than 120,000 public chains were excluded, along with several repertoires with anomalous nucleotide sharing. In its TCRdb copy, this immuneACCESS table keeps in-frame sequences only and misses some clones. Where compared with another copy, unresolved V genes explain less than half of these, and the others have no known cause. That table furnishes V, J and clone size, whereas the DNA furnished D and trimming. The sample table shows 110,000 or so clones, and about three quarters are seen once. Clones ranked in the top ten supply 6.5% to 9.5% of the sample.

In total, roughly 670 healthy bone marrow donors made up the cohort. Cohort members were all nominally healthy when sampled, although unrecorded immune exposures were likely present. The donor was CMV seropositive and belonged to the group of 270 or so seropositive cohort members. A peripheral blood sample was provided by each donor, and peripheral blood mononuclear cells were used for TCR beta sequencing. Genomic DNA extraction from the blood cell samples was performed with the Qiagen DNeasy Blood Extraction Kit. What the research found in general, with its limitations: In a later analysis, the rate of TCR association differed among HLA loci, with DRB1 alleles having the most associated TCRs and HLA-C alleles having the fewest. Because counts were too low, about 15 rarely observed V segments, including chromosome 9 orphons, were left out of the earlier analysis of approximately 580 of the donors. In vitro tests confirmed that a few of the cytomegalovirus-associated TCR beta chains recognize cytomegalovirus antigens. Roughly uniform sequencing depth across donors was assumed in presence/absence analyses, although this assumption may not hold. Linkage disequilibrium might explain the correlated functional status among segregating V segments, but an unknown experimental factor could not be excluded. When HLA alleles, especially DR and DQ, strongly co-occurred, TCR associations were difficult to assign to individual alleles. A cluster of highly shared sequence variants was judged likely to represent a technical artifact of the sequencing pipeline. Cytomegalovirus status was reported to be diagnosed by the classifier with high specificity and sensitivity in both the original and validation cohorts. A later analysis found that most CMV-associated TCR beta chains appeared HLA-restricted, with HLA associations seemingly driven largely by CMV exposure. Most TCR sequences were observed very rarely across donors, whereas some public TCRs were present in many individuals. The 87-base-pair reads could not distinguish some IMGT-functional V segments, including TRBV6-2 and TRBV6-3, so those segments were excluded. The authors suggested that the approach could potentially be generalized to other disease states and immunological phenotypes. A later genetic analysis associated a missense DCLRE1C variant with V-gene and J-gene trimming of TCR beta chains, and an independent cohort replicated the association. A further reported finding was that TCR beta sequences accurately predicted the HLA-A and HLA-B alleles for most subjects in the first cohort. Compared with equally common non-associated chains, HLA-associated TCR beta chains in a later analysis were more clonally expanded and had lower generation probabilities. In a later genetic analysis, fewer N-insertions in productive TCRs were reported among donors in an Asian-associated ancestry cluster than the roughly 710-donor mean. Because HLA typing was unavailable for some donors at each locus, only the typed subset was used in association tests. In the study, around 150 TCR beta chains were listed as associated with cytomegalovirus. In an earlier analysis of approximately 600 of the donors, most TCR beta V segments were observed in productive rearrangements about 90% or about 30% of the time, broadly matching IMGT annotations. A later analysis reported that several top co-occurrence clusters appeared linked to parvovirus B19, influenza, CMV and Epstein-Barr virus. This cohort had only TCR beta chains sequenced, and the lack of alpha or paired-chain data limited which features could be detected. In a later analysis, some 18,000 TCR beta sequences were associated with specific HLA alleles at a false discovery rate of 0.05. CMV serostatus was the only immune exposure information available for the cohort.

CDR1 and CDR2, per the germline V gene (reference sequence), are MNHNY and SVGAGI. V trim: 5 bases; J trim: 3 bases; unmatched bases: 4. From the cysteine up to the phenylalanine, the CDR3 has a length of 13 residues. The CDR3 DNA has 39 bases and is translated from base 1. The specimen sequenced was PBMCs. The chain is assembled from TRBV6-6 and TRBJ2-7; TRBD2 aligns with 7 central bases. The sequence was collected from a woman in her thirties or forties in good health and CMV-seropositive. In nucleotide form, the sequence is TGTGCCAGCAGTATCAGGGAGGGCTACGAGCAGTACTTC. This encodes CASSIREGYEQYF.